These T cell receptor beta chains were read from a single sample in a study of blood T cell repertoires in COVID-19. Method: immunoSEQ multiplex PCR; TCRdb's copy keeps in-frame clones and lacks some. The repertoire includes around 300,000 clones, roughly 89% of them detected once, and 1.9% sits in the top ten. The source material was PBMCs or T cells enriched from blood (not recorded which). These receptors came from a woman aged 55 to 70 who had recovered from COVID-19. The CDR3 runs from the conserved cysteine through the conserved F or W. Fields, in order: V gene, D gene, J gene, clone size, CDR3 DNA, CDR3 protein. D genes are given only for firm matches. Rows give clone size only sometimes, using once, few, many, or a class for an expanded clone.

>TRBV5-1|-|TRBJ2-7|-
TGCGCCAGCAGCTACATGGACGAGCAGTACTTC
CASSYMDEQYF
>TRBV25-1|TRBD1|TRBJ1-5|-
TGTGCCAGCAGTGAGCGAGACAGGGGAGCTGGCAATCAGCCCCAGCATTTT
CASSERDRGAGNQPQHF
>TRBV2|TRBD2|TRBJ2-3|-
TGTGCCAGCAGTGGGGACTACACAGATACGCAGTATTTT
CASSGDYTDTQYF
>TRBV28|TRBD1|TRBJ1-4|-
TGTGCCAGCAGCCGCGGACAGGCCCAGAAACTGTTTTTT
CASSRGQAQKLFF
>TRBV6-5|TRBD1|TRBJ1-1|once
TGTGCCAGCAGTCTACAGGGGGCAAGCACTGAAGCTTTCTTT
CASSLQGASTEAFF
>TRBV19|TRBD1|TRBJ2-2|once
TGTGCCAGTAGTATACGACAGGGTGCGGCCGGGGAGCTGTTTTTT
CASSIRQGAAGELFF
>TRBV28|TRBD2|TRBJ2-2|-
TGTGCCAGCAGTTTATTTAGCGGGCTAAGTACCGGGGAGCTGTTTTTT
CASSLFSGLSTGELFF
>TRBV5-1|TRBD2|TRBJ2-5|-
TGCGCCAGCAGGAAAGGGACTAGCGATCAAGAGACCCAGTACTTC
CASRKGTSDQETQYF
>TRBV9|-|TRBJ2-7|once
TGTGCCAGCAGCGTACACCCCGGCAGGAGGTACGAGCAGTACTTC
CASSVHPGRRYEQYF
>TRBV11-2|TRBD1|TRBJ1-6|-
TGTGCCAGCAGCTCCCGACAGGGAAGCTCCTATAATTCACCCCTCCACTTT
CASSSRQGSSYNSPLHF
>TRBV11-2|-|TRBJ2-5|-
TGTGCCAGCAGCTTAGTGGGAGTTGAGGAGACCCAGTACTTC
CASSLVGVEETQYF
>TRBV10-1|TRBD1|TRBJ2-1|-
TGCGCCAGCAGTGAACCGGGACAGGGGAGGAATGAGCAGTTCTTC
CASSEPGQGRNEQFF
>TRBV2|TRBD1|TRBJ1-2|-
TGTGCCAGCAGGGGCAACCGGGACAGCTCTTATGGCTACACCTTC
CASRGNRDSSYGYTF
>TRBV18|-|TRBJ1-4|-
TGTGCCAGCTCACCGGTAGCGTCGCGGGGGGAACTGTTTTTT
CASSPVASRGELFF
>TRBV6-5|TRBD2|TRBJ2-1|-
TGTGCCGGCGGGAGGGCCACCTACAATGAGCAGTTCTTC
CAGGRATYNEQFF
>TRBV9|TRBD1|TRBJ1-2|-
TGTGCCAGCAGCGCTACGGGGGACAGGATTAACTATGGCTACACCTTC
CASSATGDRINYGYTF
>TRBV7-6|TRBD1|TRBJ2-4|-
TGTGCCAGCAGCCTGGGGACAGGGACCAAAAACATTCAGTACTTC
CASSLGTGTKNIQYF
>TRBV7-2|-|TRBJ1-1|-
TGTGCCAGTAGCAAAGGCGGGGCGACTGAAGCTTTCTTT
CASSKGGATEAFF
>TRBV5-1|-|TRBJ1-5|-
TGCGCCAGCAGCTTGGACAGGGATGACGGTCAGCCCCAGCATTTT
CASSLDRDDGQPQHF
>TRBV5-1|-|TRBJ1-2|-
TGCGCCAGCAGCGTCGGACAGAACTATGGCTACACCTTC
CASSVGQNYGYTF
>TRBV7-3|TRBD1|TRBJ2-5|-
TGTGCCAGCAGCCCCAAATGGACAGGGAGTTGGGAGACCCAGTACTTC
CASSPKWTGSWETQYF
>TRBV6-2/TRBV6-3|TRBD1|TRBJ1-3|-
TGTGCCAGCAGTCTAACAGGGGGCACTGGAAACACCATATATTTT
CASSLTGGTGNTIYF
>TRBV18|-|TRBJ2-1|-
TGTGCCAGCTCTCCCGGGATGGCTTACAATGAGCAGTTCTTC
CASSPGMAYNEQFF
>TRBV6-5|TRBD2|TRBJ2-7|-
TGTGCCAGCAGATCAACTAGCGCCCTAGGCGAGCAGTACTTC
CASRSTSALGEQYF
>TRBV4-1|-|TRBJ2-7|-
TGCGCCAGCAGCCAAGTGCACGGCTACGAGCAGTACTTC
CASSQVHGYEQYF
>TRBV4-1|-|TRBJ2-7|-
TGCGCCAGCAGCTACCTCGGGGGATACGAGCAGTACTTC
CASSYLGGYEQYF
>TRBV10-2|TRBD1|TRBJ2-6|-
TGCGCCAGCAGTCGGACAGGGTTCTCTGGGGCCAACGTCCTGACTTTC
CASSRTGFSGANVLTF
>TRBV5-1|-|TRBJ1-3|-
TGCGCCAGCAGCTTGGCCAGTGTATCTGGAAACACCATATATTTT
CASSLASVSGNTIYF
>TRBV12-5|TRBD2|TRBJ2-1|once
TGTGCTAGTGTCCTGACTAGCACCGGAGTAGGGGATGAGCAGTTCTTC
CASVLTSTGVGDEQFF
>TRBV4-1|TRBD2|TRBJ2-3|-
TGCGCCAGCAGCCGTCTAGCGGGAGGCACAGATACGCAGTATTTT
CASSRLAGGTDTQYF
>TRBV7-9|-|TRBJ1-5|-
TGTGCCAGCAGCTTAGGAGGGACTGCCTATCAGCCCCAGCATTTT
CASSLGGTAYQPQHF
>TRBV10-1|-|TRBJ1-1|-
TGCGCCAGCAGTGATTTTATGAACACTGAAGCTTTCTTT
CASSDFMNTEAFF
>TRBV10-3|TRBD2|TRBJ2-3|-
TGTGCCATCTCGGCGGGGGGAACAGATACGCAGTATTTT
CAISAGGTDTQYF
>TRBV5-1|-|TRBJ1-2|-
TGCGCCAGCAGCCCAGGGACAACCAACTATGGCTACACCTTC
CASSPGTTNYGYTF
>TRBV27|-|TRBJ2-2|few
TGTGCCAGCAGAACGACAAGGAACACCGGGGAGCTGTTTTTT
CASRTTRNTGELFF
>TRBV2|TRBD1|TRBJ1-2|-
TGTGCCAGCAGGACCGGGACAGAGGTCTATGGCTACACCTTC
CASRTGTEVYGYTF
>TRBV7-9|-|TRBJ2-7|once
TGTGCCAGCGCCGATGCCGGGCTAGCGATCTACGAGCAGTACTTC
CASADAGLAIYEQYF
>TRBV2|-|TRBJ1-5|few
TGTGCCAGCGCGGGGAATAGCAATCAGCCCCAGCATTTT
CASAGNSNQPQHF
>TRBV5-1|TRBD1|TRBJ1-4|-
TGCGCCAGCAGAAGGGACAGGGTCCGTGAAAAACTGTTTTTT
CASRRDRVREKLFF
>TRBV4-1|-|TRBJ1-1|-
TGCGCCAGCAGCCAAGATGACAGGCTTGAAGCTTTCTTT
CASSQDDRLEAFF
>TRBV28|-|TRBJ2-7|-
TGTGCCAGCAGTTTACCCGGACTGGGAGGTAGGAGATCCTACGAGCAGTACTTC
CASSLPGLGGRRSYEQYF
>TRBV7-2|TRBD2|TRBJ2-3|-
TGTGCCAGCAGTCCGATAGCGGGAAGGACAGATACGCAGTATTTT
CASSPIAGRTDTQYF